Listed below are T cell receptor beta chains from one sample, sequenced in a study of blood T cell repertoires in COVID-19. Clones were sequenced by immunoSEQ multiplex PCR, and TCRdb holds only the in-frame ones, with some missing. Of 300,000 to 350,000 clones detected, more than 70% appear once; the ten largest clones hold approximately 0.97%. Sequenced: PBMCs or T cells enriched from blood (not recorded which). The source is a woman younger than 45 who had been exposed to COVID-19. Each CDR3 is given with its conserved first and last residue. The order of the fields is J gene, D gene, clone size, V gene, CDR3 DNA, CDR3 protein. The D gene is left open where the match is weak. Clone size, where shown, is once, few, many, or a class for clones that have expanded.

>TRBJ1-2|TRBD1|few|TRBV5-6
TGTGCCAGCAGCCCAGGGACAGCCCATGGCTACACCTTC
CASSPGTAHGYTF
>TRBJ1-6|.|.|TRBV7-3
TGTGCCAGCAGCCCCCCCGAGGAGGCAAGCTCCTATAATTCACCCCTCCACTTT
CASSPPEEASSYNSPLHF
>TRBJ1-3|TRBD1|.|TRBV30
TGTGCCTGGAGCGGACAGGGGGAAAGAAACACCATATATTTT
CAWSGQGERNTIYF
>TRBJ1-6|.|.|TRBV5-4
TGTGCCAGCAATCCGGGAACAGCCAATTCACCCCTCCACTTT
CASNPGTANSPLHF
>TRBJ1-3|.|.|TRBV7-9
TGTGCCAGCAGCTTAGAAGCAGGGACAGGAAACACCATATATTTT
CASSLEAGTGNTIYF
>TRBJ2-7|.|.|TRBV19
TGTGCCAGTATGGGGATGGCCGGAGGGCACGAGCAGTACTTC
CASMGMAGGHEQYF
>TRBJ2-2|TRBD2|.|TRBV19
TGTGCCAGTAGTATAGGACTAGCGGGAGGACGCACCGGGGAGCTGTTTTTT
CASSIGLAGGRTGELFF
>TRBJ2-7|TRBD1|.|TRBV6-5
TGTGCCAGCAGCCGCCCGGGACAGGGGAGAAACGAGCAGTACTTC
CASSRPGQGRNEQYF
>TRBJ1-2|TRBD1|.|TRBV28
TGTGCCAGCAGTAGGACAGGGGCTTTTTTCGGCTACACCTTC
CASSRTGAFFGYTF
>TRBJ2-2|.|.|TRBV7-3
TGTGCCAGCAGCCCCGGGATTAGCGGGAACACCGGGGAGCTGTTTTTT
CASSPGISGNTGELFF
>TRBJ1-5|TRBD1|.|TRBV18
TGTGCCAGCTCACCGGACAGGGACAATCAGCCCCAGCATTTT
CASSPDRDNQPQHF
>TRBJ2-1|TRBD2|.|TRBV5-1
TGCGCCAGCAGCTTCGGCCTAGCGGGAGGCAATGAGCAGTTCTTC
CASSFGLAGGNEQFF
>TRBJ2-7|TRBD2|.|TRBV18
TGTGCCAGCTCACCACTGACTCGGTCTAGCGGTCCCCCGCGGATTGATCAGTACTTC
CASSPLTRSSGPPRIDQYF
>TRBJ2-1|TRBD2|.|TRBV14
TGTGCCAGCAGCCAAAGACTAGCGGGGATCCTCCGTGACAATGAGCAGTTCTTC
CASSQRLAGILRDNEQFF
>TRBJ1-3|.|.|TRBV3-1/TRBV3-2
TGTGCCAGCAGCTACGGGGTCATAAACTCTGGAAACACCATATATTTT
CASSYGVINSGNTIYF
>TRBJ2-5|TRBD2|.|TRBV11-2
TGTGCCAGCAGCTTAGAGGGGGAGGGCTGGGGAGAGACCCAGTACTTC
CASSLEGEGWGETQYF
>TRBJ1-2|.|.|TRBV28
TGTGCCAGCAGCCGGCCGACAGCCTCTAACTATGGCTACACCTTC
CASSRPTASNYGYTF
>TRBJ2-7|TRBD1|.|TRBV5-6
TGTGCCAGCAGCTTTGACAGGGTCAACGAGCAGTACTTC
CASSFDRVNEQYF
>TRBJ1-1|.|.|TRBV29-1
TGCAGCGTTGATTGGGGGAGGGGAGCTTTCTTT
CSVDWGRGAFF
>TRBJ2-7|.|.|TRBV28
TGTGCCAGCAGTTTATTGGCAGGCTACGAGCAGTACTTC
CASSLLAGYEQYF
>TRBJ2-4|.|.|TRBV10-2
TGCGCCAGCAGTGAGCCCGTGGACTCCTCGGGGGTACTAGCCAAAAACATTCAGTACTTC
CASSEPVDSSGVLAKNIQYF
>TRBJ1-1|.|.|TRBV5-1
TGCGCCAGCAGCCCAGGCACTGAAGCTTTCTTT
CASSPGTEAFF
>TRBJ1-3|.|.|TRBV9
TGTGCCAGCAGCGGGGGACATCTTTCTGGAAACACCATATATTTT
CASSGGHLSGNTIYF
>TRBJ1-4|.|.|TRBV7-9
TGTGCCAGCAGCTTAGATTGGTCAGGGAATGAAAAACTGTTTTTT
CASSLDWSGNEKLFF
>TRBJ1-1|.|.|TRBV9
TGTGCCAGCAGCGTAGCTACCCCCCCCGCTGAAGCTTTCTTT
CASSVATPPAEAFF
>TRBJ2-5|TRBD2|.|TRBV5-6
TGTGCCAGCAGCCCGGGACTAGCGGGAGCTGTATCAGAGACCCAGTACTTC
CASSPGLAGAVSETQYF
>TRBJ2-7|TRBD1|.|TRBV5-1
TGCGCCAGCAGCCTATCAGGACAGGGGACAGGCGAGCAGTACTTC
CASSLSGQGTGEQYF
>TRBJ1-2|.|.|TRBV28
TGTGCCAGCAGTATAAGGACAGACTATGGCTACACCTTC
CASSIRTDYGYTF